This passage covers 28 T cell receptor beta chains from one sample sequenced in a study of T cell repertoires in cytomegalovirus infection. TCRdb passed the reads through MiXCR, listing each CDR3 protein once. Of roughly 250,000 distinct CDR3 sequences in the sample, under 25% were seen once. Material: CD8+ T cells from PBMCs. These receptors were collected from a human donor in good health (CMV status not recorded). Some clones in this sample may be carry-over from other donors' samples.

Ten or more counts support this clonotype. The CDR3 is CASSPGYYNEQFF. CDR3 sequence (DNA): TGTGCCAGCAGCCCCGGCTACTACAATGAGCAGTTCTTC. This sequence joins TRBV7-6 and TRBJ2-1; D remains ambiguous. The CDR3 spans 13 residues. Germline-derived CDR1 and CDR2 are SGHVS and FNYEAQ. With 5 bases removed from V and 3 bases from J, the gap between germline ends came to 8 bases.

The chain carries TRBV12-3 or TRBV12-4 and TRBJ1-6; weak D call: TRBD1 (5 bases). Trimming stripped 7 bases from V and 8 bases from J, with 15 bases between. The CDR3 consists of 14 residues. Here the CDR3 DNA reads TGTGCCAGCACCTCGGGACTTCCAGATTCACCCCTCCACTTT. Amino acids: CASTSGLPDSPLHF.

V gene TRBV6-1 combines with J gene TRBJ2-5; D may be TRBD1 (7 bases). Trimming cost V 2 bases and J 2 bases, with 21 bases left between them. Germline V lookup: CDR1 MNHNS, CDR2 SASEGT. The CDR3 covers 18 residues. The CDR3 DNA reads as TGTGCCAGCAGTGAAAGAGGAGGAGGGACAGAACTTCAAGAGACCCAGTACTTC. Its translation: CASSERGGGTELQETQYF.

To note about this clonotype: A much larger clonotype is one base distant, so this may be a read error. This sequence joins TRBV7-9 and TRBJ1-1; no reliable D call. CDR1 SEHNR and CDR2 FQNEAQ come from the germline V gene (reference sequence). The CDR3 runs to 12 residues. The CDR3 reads CPSGDMNTEAFF. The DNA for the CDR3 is TGTCCCAGCGGTGACATGAACACTGAAGCTTTCTTT.

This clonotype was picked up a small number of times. CDR3 loop: CASSYGPDIHSNQPQHF. The CDR3, as DNA: TGTGCCAGCAGTTACGGTCCAGATATTCATAGCAATCAGCCCCAGCATTTT. The rearrangement links TRBV6-6 to TRBJ1-5; D is uncertain. CDR3 length equals 17 residues. V lost 2 bases, J lost 0 bases, and 14 bases lay in between. Germline CDR1 reads MNHNY; CDR2 reads SVGAGI (reference sequence).

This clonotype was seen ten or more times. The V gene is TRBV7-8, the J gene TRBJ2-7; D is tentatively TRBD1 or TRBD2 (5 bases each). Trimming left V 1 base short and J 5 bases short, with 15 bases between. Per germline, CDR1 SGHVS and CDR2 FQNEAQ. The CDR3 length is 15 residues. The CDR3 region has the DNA TGTGCCAGCAGCTTAGTAGGAAGGGACGTGAACGAGCAGTACTTC. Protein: CASSLVGRDVNEQYF.

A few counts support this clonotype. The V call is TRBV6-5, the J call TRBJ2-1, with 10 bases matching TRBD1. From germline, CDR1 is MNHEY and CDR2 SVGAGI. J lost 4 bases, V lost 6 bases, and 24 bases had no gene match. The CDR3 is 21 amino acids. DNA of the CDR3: TGTGCCAGCAGACGCCTGGGTGGGGTATCGGGGGGGACAGGGGTGTACAATGAGCAGTTCTTC. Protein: CASRRLGGVSGGTGVYNEQFF.

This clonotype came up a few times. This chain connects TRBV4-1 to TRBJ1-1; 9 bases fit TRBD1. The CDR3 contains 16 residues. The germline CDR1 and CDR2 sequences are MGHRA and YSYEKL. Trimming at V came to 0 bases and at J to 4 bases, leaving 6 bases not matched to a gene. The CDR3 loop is CASSQEGQGLATEAFF. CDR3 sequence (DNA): TGCGCCAGCAGCCAAGAAGGACAGGGGCTGGCCACTGAAGCTTTCTTT.

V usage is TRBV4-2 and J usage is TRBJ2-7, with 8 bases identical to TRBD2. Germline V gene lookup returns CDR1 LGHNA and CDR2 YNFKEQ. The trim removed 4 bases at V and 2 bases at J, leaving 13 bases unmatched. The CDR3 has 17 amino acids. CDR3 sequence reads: CASSPGTRTVLPYEQYF. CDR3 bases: TGTGCCAGCAGCCCCGGGACTAGGACCGTCCTACCCTACGAGCAGTACTTC.

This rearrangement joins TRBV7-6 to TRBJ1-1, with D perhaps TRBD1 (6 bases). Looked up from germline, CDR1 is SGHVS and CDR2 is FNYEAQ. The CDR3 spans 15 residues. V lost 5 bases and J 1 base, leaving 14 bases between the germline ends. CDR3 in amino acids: CASSRPRDTNTEAFF. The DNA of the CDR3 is TGTGCCAGCAGCCGACCAAGGGACACGAACACTGAAGCTTTCTTT.

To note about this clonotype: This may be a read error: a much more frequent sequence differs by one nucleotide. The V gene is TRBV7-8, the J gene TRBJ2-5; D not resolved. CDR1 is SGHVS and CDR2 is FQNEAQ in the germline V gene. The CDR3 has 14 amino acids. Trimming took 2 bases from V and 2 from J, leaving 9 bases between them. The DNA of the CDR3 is TGTGCCAGCAGCTTATTTGTCGGACAAGAGACCCAGTACTTC. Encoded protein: CASSLFVGQETQYF.

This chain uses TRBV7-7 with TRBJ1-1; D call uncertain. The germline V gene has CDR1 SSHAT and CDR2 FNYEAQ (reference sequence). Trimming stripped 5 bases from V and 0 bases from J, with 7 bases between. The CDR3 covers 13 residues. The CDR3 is CASSDSLNTEAFF. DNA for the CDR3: TGTGCCAGCAGCGACTCACTGAACACTGAAGCTTTCTTT. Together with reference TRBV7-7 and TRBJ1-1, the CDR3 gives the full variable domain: GAGVSQSPRYKVTKRGQDVTLRCDPISSHATLYWYQQALGQGPEFLTYFNYEAQPDKSGLPSDRFSAERPEGSISTLTIQRTEQRDSAMYRCASSDSLNTEAFFGQGTRLTVV.

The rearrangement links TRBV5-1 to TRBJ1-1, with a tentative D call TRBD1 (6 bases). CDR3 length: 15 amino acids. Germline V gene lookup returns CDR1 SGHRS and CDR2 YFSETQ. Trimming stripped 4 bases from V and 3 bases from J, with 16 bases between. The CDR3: CASSRIRGGDTEAFF. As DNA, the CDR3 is TGCGCCAGCAGCAGGATCAGGGGTGGGGACACTGAAGCTTTCTTT.

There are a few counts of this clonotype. Here the CDR3 DNA reads TGTGCCAGCAGTTTGGGCAGTCAGGCCGAGCAGTACTTC. This codes for CASSLGSQAEQYF. This chain links TRBV27 with TRBJ2-7, with D unresolved. CDR1 is MNHEY, CDR2 SMNVEV, per germline (reference sequence). The CDR3 sequence is 13 residues long. Between the trimmed V and J ends, which lost 3 bases and 6 bases, there was a span of 12 bases.

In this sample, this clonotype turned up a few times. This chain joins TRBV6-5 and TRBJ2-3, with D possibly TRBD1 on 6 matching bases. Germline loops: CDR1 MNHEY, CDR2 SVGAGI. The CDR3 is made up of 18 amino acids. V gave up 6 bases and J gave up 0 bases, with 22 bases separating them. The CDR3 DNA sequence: TGTGCCAGCAGCCCCGGACAGTTAGGGGTCGCTAGCACAGATACGCAGTATTTT. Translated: CASSPGQLGVASTDTQYF.

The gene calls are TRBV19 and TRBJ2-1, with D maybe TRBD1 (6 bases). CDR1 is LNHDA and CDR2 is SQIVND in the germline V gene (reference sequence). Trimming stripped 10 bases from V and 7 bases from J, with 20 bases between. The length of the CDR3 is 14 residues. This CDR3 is CATVEGEPGNEQFF. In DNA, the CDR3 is TGTGCCACCGTAGAGGGGGAGCCGGGGAATGAGCAGTTCTTC.

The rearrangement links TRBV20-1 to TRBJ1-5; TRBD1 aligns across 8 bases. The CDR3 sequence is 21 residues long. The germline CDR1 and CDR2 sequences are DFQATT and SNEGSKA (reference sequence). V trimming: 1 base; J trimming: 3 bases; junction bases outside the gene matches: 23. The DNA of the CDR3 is TGCAGTGCTAGAGGGTCTCCTTTCCGGGACAGGTTCTATGACCTCAATCAGCCCCAGCATTTT. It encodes CSARGSPFRDRFYDLNQPQHF.

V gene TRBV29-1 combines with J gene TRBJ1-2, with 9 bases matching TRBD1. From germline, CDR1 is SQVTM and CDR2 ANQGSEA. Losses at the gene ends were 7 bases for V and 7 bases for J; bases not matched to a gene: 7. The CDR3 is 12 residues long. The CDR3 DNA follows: TGCAGCGCGGACAGGGGTGATTCTGGCTACACCTTC. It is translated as CSADRGDSGYTF.

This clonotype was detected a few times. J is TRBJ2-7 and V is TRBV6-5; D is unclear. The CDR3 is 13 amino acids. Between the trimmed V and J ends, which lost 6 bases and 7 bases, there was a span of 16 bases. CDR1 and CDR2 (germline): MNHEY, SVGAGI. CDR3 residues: CASSTAGFSEQYF. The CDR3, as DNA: TGTGCCAGCAGCACCGCCGGATTTTCGGAGCAGTACTTC.

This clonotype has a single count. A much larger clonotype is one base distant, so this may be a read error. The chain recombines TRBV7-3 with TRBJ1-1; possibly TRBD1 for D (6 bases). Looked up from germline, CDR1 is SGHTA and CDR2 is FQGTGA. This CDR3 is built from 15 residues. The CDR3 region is CACSSEQGSNTEAFF. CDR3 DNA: TGTGCCTGCAGCTCCGAACAGGGCTCGAACACTGAAGCTTTCTTT.

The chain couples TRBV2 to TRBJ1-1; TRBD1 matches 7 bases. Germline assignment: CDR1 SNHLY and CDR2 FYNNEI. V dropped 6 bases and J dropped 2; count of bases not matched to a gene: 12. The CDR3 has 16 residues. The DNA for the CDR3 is TGTGCCAGCAGCGTTCGTAAGGACAGGCATAACACTGAAGCTTTCTTT. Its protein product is CASSVRKDRHNTEAFF.

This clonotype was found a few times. CDR3 sequence reads: CASSIDEVTGANVLTF. As DNA, the CDR3 is TGTGCCAGTAGTATAGATGAAGTGACTGGGGCCAACGTCCTGACTTTC. The chain has TRBV19 and TRBJ2-6; D not certain. This CDR3 comprises 16 residues. Trimming shortened V by 0 bases and J by 2 bases, and 8 bases separated the two germline ends. Per the germline V gene, CDR1 is LNHDA and CDR2 is SQIVND (reference sequence).

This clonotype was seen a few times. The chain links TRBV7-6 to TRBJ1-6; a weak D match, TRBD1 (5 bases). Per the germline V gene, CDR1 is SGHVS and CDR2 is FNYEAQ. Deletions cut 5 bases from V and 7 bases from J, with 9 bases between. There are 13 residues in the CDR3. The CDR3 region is CASSAGRNSPLHF. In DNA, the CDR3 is TGTGCCAGCAGCGCAGGGAGAAATTCACCCCTCCACTTT.

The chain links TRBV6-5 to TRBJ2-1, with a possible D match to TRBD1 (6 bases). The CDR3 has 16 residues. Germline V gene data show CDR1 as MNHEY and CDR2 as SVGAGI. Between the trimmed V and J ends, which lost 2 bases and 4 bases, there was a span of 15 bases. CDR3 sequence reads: CASSYAQGTSYNEQFF. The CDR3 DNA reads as TGTGCCAGCAGTTACGCCCAGGGGACCTCTTACAATGAGCAGTTCTTC.

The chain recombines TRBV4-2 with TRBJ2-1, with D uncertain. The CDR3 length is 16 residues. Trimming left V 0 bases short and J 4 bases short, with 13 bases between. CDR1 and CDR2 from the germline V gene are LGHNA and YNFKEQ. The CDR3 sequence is CASSQDSQRVYNEQFF. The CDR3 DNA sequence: TGTGCCAGCAGCCAAGACAGCCAGCGAGTATACAATGAGCAGTTCTTC.

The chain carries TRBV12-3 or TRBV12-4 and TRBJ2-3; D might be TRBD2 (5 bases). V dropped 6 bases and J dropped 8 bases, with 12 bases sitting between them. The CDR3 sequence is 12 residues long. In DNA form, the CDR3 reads TGTGCCAGCAGCAAGCCCGGGGTTACGCAGTATTTT. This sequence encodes CASSKPGVTQYF.

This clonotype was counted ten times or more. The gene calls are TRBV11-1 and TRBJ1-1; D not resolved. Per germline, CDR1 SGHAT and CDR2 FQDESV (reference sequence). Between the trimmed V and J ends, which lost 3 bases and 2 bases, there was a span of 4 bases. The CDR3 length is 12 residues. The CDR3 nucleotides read TGTGCCAGCAGCTTTCACAACACTGAAGCTTTCTTT. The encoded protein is CASSFHNTEAFF.

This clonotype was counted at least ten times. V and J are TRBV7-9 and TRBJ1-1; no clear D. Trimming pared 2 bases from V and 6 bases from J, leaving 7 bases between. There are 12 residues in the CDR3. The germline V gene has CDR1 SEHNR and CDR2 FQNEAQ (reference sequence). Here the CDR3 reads CASSLIQSEAFF. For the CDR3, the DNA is TGTGCCAGCAGCTTAATCCAATCTGAAGCTTTCTTT.